A selection of T cell receptor beta chains follows, all from one sample in a study of blood T cell repertoires in COVID-19. The assay was immunoSEQ multiplex PCR, and TCRdb's table has in-frame clones only and misses some. The sample comprises 200,000 to 250,000 clones, 80% to 85% of which are singletons, and 8.5% to 10% rests with the top ten. The source material was PBMCs or T cells enriched from blood (not recorded which). The receptor set was obtained from a woman between 50 and 59 years old with acute COVID-19. CDR3s include the opening cysteine and the closing phenylalanine or tryptophan. A D gene is named only where the DNA matches it firmly. The size entry is marked missing in some rows and otherwise reads once, few, many or a size class.

clone_size	v_call	j_call	d_call	cdr3_nt	cdr3_aa
-	TRBV19	TRBJ1-5	TRBD1	TGTGCCAGTAGTGGGCCGAGGACAGGGTTTTTGCTCCAGCCCCAGCATTTT	CASSGPRTGFLLQPQHF
few	TRBV23-1	TRBJ1-3	-	TGCGCCAGCAGACAAAAATGCTGGACAAAGAGCTCTGGAAACACCATATATTTT	CASRQKCWTKSSGNTIYF
-	TRBV11-3	TRBJ2-7	-	TGTGCCAGCAGCCTAGGCGGGGATTCCTACGAGCAGTACTTC	CASSLGGDSYEQYF
-	TRBV7-7	TRBJ2-7	TRBD1	TGTGCTAGCAGCAAGGGACAGGGGACCCCTCCTGACGAGCAGTACTTC	CASSKGQGTPPDEQYF
-	TRBV4-3	TRBJ2-3	TRBD2	TGCGCCAGCAGCCAAGCGATAGCGGGAGGCGTGGGCAGCACAGATACGCAGTATTTT	CASSQAIAGGVGSTDTQYF
-	TRBV11-2	TRBJ2-3	-	TGTGCCAGCAGCTTAGGGGCTCCAACCACAGATACGCAGTATTTT	CASSLGAPTTDTQYF
-	TRBV30	TRBJ2-7	-	TGTGCCTGGAGTAAGTCAAGTAAACTGTACGAGCAGTACTTC	CAWSKSSKLYEQYF
-	TRBV28	TRBJ1-2	TRBD1	TGTGCCAGCAGAAAGTTCGGGACAGAGGGCTACACCTTC	CASRKFGTEGYTF
-	TRBV6-5	TRBJ1-1	-	TGTGCCAGCAGTTGGGAGGTGAACACTGAAGCTTTCTTT	CASSWEVNTEAFF
-	TRBV18	TRBJ1-1	-	TGTGCCAGCTCACCCAACAGGGACCCTGAAGCTTTCTTT	CASSPNRDPEAFF
-	TRBV9	TRBJ1-3	-	TGTGCCAGCAGCGTAGGGGGGGAAGGAAACACCATATATTTT	CASSVGGEGNTIYF
-	TRBV29-1	TRBJ2-1	TRBD2	TGCAGCGTTGATACTAGCGGGAGGGTTAATGAGCAGTTCTTC	CSVDTSGRVNEQFF
once	TRBV5-5	TRBJ2-1	TRBD1	TGTGCCAGCAGCTTCGGACAGGGGGTAGACAATGAGCAGTTCTTC	CASSFGQGVDNEQFF
-	TRBV5-5	TRBJ1-1	-	TGTGCCAGCAGACGGACCGGGGACACTGAAGCTTTCTTT	CASRRTGDTEAFF
-	TRBV19	TRBJ1-2	-	TGTGCCAGTAGTATGTCTTCCAGGGCGGGAAGCTATGGCTACACCTTC	CASSMSSRAGSYGYTF